This T cell receptor (beta chain) emerged from a study of T cell changes during pregnancy in multiple sclerosis. Germline CDR1 is SGHRS and CDR2 is YFSETQ. This CDR3 comprises 14 residues. With 3 bases clipped from V and 8 bases from J, the junction kept 7 bases outside the gene matches. Libraries were prepared by immunoSEQ multiplex PCR; TCRdb keeps only in-frame clonotypes and omits some of them. This table holds roughly 61,000 clones, 93% found once. The specimen was peripheral blood, collected after pregnancy. This rearrangement joins TRBV5-1 to TRBJ1-2; 10 bases are a match to TRBD1. The sequence was collected from a female donor with multiple sclerosis, enrolled in a pregnancy study. The CDR3 spells CASSSSGTGEGYTF. The CDR3 DNA follows: TGCGCCAGCAGCTCGTCTGGGACAGGGGAAGGCTACACCTTC.